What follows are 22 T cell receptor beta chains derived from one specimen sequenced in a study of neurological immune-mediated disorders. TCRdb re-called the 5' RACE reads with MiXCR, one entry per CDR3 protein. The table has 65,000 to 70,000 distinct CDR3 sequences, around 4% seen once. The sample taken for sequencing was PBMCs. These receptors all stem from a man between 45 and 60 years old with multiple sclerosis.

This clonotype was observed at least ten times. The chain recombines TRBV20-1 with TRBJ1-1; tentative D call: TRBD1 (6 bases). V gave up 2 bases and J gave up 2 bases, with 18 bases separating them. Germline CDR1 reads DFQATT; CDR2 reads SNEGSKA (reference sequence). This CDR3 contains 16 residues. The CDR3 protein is CSARPPRGGSNTEAFF. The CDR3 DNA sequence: TGCAGTGCTAGACCACCCCGTGGGGGCAGTAACACTGAAGCTTTCTTT.

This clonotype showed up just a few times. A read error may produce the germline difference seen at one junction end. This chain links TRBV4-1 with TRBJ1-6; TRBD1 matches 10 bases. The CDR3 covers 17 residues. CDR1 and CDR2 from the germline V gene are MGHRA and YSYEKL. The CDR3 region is CASSQDSGTGERSPLHF. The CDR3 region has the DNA TGCGCCAGCAGCCAAGATTCGGGGACAGGGGAACGGTCACCCCTACACTTT.

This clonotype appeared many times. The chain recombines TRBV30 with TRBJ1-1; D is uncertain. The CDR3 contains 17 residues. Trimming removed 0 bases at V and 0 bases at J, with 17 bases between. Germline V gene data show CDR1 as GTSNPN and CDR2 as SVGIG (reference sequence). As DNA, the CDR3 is TGTGCCTGGAGTGTAACCAAAATAAGGACTTTGAACACTGAAGCTTTCTTT. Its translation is CAWSVTKIRTLNTEAFF.

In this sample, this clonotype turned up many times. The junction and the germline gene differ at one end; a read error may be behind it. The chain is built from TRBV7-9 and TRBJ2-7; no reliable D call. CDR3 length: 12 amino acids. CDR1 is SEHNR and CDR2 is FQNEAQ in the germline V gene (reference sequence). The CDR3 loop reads CASSLGIDEQYF. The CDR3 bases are TGTGCCAGCAGTTTAGGTATTGACGAGCAGTACTTC. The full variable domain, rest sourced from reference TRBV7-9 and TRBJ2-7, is DTGVSQNPRHKITKRGQNVTFRCDPISEHNRLYWYRQTLGQGPEFLTYFQNEAQLEKSRLLSDRFSAERPKGSFSTLEIQRTEQGDSAMYLCASSLGIDEQYFGPGTRLTVT.

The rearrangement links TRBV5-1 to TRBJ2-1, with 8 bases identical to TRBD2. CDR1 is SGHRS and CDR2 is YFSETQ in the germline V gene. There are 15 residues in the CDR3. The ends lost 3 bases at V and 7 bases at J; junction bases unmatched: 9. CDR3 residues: CASSWGLGSVNEQFF. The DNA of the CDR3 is TGCGCCAGCAGCTGGGGACTAGGTTCCGTGAATGAGCAGTTCTTC. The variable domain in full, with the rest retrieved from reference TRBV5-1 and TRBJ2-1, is KAGVTQTPRYLIKTRGQQVTLSCSPISGHRSVSWYQQTPGQGLQFLFEYFSETQRNKGNFPGRFSGRQFSNSRSEMNVSTLELGDSALYLCASSWGLGSVNEQFFGPGTRLTVL.

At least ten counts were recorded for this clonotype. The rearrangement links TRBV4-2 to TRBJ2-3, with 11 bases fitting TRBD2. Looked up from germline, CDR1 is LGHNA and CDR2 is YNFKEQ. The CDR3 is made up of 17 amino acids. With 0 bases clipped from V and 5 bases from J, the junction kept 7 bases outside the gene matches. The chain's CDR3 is CASSQDISGGAEDTQYF. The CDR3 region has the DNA TGTGCCAGCAGCCAAGATATTAGCGGGGGGGCCGAAGATACGCAGTATTTT.

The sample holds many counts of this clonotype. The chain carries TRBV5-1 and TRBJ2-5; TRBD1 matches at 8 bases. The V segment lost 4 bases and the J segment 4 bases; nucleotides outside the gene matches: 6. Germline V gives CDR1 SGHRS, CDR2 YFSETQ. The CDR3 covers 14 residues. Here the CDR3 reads CASSVTQGGETQYF. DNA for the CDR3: TGCGCCAGCAGCGTTACACAGGGGGGAGAGACCCAGTACTTC.

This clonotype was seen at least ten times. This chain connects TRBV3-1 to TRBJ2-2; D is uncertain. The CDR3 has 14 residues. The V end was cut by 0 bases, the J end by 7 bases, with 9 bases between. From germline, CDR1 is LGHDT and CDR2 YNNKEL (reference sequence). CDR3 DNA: TGTGCCAGCAGCCAAGATTGGGCCATCGGGGAGCTGTTTTTT. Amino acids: CASSQDWAIGELFF.

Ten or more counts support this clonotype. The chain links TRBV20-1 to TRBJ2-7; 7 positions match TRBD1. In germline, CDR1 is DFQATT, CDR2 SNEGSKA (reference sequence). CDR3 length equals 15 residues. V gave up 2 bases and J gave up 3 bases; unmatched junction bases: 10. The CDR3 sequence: CSARRDSKAVYEQYF. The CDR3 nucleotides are TGCAGTGCTAGACGGGACAGTAAGGCCGTCTACGAGCAGTACTTC.

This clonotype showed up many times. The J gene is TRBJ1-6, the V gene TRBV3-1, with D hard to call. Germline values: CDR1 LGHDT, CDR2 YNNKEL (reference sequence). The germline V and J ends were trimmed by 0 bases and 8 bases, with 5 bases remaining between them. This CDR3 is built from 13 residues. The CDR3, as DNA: TGTGCCAGCAGCCAAGATTTGCATTCACCCCTCCACTTT. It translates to CASSQDLHSPLHF. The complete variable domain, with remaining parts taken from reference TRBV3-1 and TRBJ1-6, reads DTAVSQTPKYLVTQMGNDKSIKCEQNLGHDTMYWYKQDSKKFLKIMFSYNNKELIINETVPNRFSPKSPDKAHLNLHINSLELGDSAVYFCASSQDLHSPLHFGNGTRLTVT.

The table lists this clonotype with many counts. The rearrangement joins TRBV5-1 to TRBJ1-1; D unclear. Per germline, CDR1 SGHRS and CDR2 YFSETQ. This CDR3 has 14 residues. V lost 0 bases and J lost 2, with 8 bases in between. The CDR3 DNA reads TGCGCCAGCAGCTTGGATGCGGTAAACACTGAAGCTTTCTTT. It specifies CASSLDAVNTEAFF.

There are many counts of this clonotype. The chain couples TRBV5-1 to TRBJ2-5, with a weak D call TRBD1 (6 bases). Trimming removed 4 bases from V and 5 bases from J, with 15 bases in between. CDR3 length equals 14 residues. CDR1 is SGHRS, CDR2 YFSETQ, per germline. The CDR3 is CASSRDTVGETQYF. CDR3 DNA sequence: TGCGCCAGCAGCCGGGACACAGTTGGTGAGACCCAGTACTTC.

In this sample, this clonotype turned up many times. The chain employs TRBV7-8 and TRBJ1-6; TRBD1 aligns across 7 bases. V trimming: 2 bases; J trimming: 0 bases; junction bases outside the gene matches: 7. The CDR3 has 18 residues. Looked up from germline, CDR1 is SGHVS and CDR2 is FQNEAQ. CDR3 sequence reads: CASSLRQGGSSYNSPLHF. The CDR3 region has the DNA TGTGCCAGCAGCTTACGGCAGGGGGGGAGCTCCTATAATTCACCCCTCCACTTT.

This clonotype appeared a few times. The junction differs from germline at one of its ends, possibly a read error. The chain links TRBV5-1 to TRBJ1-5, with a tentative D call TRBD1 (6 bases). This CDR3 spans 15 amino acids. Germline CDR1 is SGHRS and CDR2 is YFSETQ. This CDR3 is CASSLGTGNNQPQNF. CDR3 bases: TGCGCCAGCAGCTTGGGTACAGGGAACAATCAGCCCCAGAATTTT. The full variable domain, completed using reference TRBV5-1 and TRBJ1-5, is KAGVTQTPRYLIKTRGQQVTLSCSPISGHRSVSWYQQTPGQGLQFLFEYFSETQRNKGNFPGRFSGRQFSNSRSEMNVSTLELGDSALYLCASSLGTGNNQPQNFGDGTRLSIL.

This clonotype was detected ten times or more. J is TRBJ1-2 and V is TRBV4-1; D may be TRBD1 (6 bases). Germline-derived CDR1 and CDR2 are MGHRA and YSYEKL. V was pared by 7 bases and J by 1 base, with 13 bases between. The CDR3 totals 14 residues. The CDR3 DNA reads TGCGCCAGCAAGAGTTACAGGGATAACTATGGCTACACCTTC. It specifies CASKSYRDNYGYTF.

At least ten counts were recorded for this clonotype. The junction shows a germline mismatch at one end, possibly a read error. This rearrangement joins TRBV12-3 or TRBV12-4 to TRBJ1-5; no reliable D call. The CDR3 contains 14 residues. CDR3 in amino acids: CASSLSYSNQPQNF. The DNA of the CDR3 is TGTGCCAGCAGTTTGTCCTATAGCAATCAGCCCCAGAATTTT.

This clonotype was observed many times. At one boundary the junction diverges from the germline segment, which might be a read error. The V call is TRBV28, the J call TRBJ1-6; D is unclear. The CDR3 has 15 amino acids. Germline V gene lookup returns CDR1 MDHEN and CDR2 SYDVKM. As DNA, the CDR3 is TGTGCCAGCAGTTTGTTGGGCTCCTATAATTCACCCCTCAACTTT. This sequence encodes CASSLLGSYNSPLNF.

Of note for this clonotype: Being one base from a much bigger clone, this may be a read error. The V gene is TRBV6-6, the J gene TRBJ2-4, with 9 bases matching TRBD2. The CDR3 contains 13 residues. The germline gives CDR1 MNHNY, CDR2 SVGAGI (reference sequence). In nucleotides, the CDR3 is TGTGCCAGCAGTTTAGCGGGGGAAAAAATTCAGTACTTC. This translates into CASSLAGEKIQYF.

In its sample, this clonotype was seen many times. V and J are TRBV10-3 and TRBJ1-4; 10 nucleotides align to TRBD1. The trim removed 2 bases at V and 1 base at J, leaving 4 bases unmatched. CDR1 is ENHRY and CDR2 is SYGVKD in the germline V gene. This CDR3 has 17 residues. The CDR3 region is CAISERDRGLTNEKLFF. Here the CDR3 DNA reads TGTGCCATCAGTGAGCGGGACAGGGGTCTAACTAATGAAAAACTGTTTTTT.

The CDR3 nucleotides are TGCGCCAGCAGCCGCCTTTCGGGGTCTAGCACAGATACGCAGTATTTT. The encoded protein is CASSRLSGSSTDTQYF. The chain uses TRBV4-1 and TRBJ2-3; TRBD2 might be the D (5 bases). The CDR3 runs 16 residues. Trimming took off 4 bases at V and 0 bases at J, with 14 bases between the two ends. CDR1 MGHRA and CDR2 YSYEKL come from the germline V gene.

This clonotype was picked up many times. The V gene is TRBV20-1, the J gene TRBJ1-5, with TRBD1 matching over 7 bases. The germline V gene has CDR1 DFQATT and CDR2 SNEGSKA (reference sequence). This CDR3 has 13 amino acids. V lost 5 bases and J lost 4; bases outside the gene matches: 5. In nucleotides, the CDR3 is TGCAGTGCTGATCCGGGACAGAATCAGCCCCAGCATTTT. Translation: CSADPGQNQPQHF.

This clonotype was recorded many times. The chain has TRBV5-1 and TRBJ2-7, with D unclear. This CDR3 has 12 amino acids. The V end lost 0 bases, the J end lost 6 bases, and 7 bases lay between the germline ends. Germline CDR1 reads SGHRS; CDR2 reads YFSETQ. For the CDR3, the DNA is TGCGCCAGCAGCTTGGAAGGCGTCGAGCAGTACTTC. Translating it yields CASSLEGVEQYF.